Presented here are 23 T cell receptor beta chains from one specimen sequenced in a study of blood T cell repertoires in COVID-19. Method: immunoSEQ multiplex PCR; TCRdb's copy keeps in-frame clones and lacks some. This sample has roughly 300,000 clones, with about 90% found just once. Sequencing used peripheral blood. Receptor source: a woman in her thirties with COVID-19, enrolled during active disease.

This clone showed up just a few times. The rearrangement uses TRBV30 and TRBJ2-7, with D maybe TRBD2 (5 bases). The V end was cut by 3 bases, the J end by 5 bases, with 17 bases between. This CDR3 contains 14 residues. Looked up from germline, CDR1 is GTSNPN and CDR2 is SVGIG (reference sequence). CDR3 nucleotide sequence: TGTGCCTGGAGGGGCAGAGGGCAGTCCCACGAGCAGTACTTC. It is translated as CAWRGRGQSHEQYF.

This chain connects TRBV6-5 to TRBJ2-3; D not resolved. V dropped 2 bases and J dropped 2 bases, with 11 bases sitting between them. Germline loops: CDR1 MNHEY, CDR2 SVGAGI. The CDR3 is made up of 15 amino acids. For the CDR3, the DNA is TGTGCCAGCAGTTACAACGGAGAGATCACAGATACGCAGTATTTT. It codes for CASSYNGEITDTQYF.

This chain connects TRBV11-2 to TRBJ2-7, with a weak D call TRBD1 (5 bases). This CDR3 spans 15 amino acids. The V and J ends lost 0 bases and 3 bases respectively, with 12 bases between them. Germline values: CDR1 SGHAT, CDR2 FQNNGV. CDR3 in DNA: TGTGCCAGCAGCTTAGATCTCGGACACCTCTACGAGCAGTACTTC. Encoded protein: CASSLDLGHLYEQYF.

The DNA of the CDR3 is TGTGCCAGCAGTGAGGGGGGTTCGAGGAATGAGCAGTTCTTC. Residues: CASSEGGSRNEQFF. J is TRBJ2-1 and V is TRBV6-4; D is possibly TRBD2 (6 bases). This CDR3 is 14 amino acids long. The V end was cut by 3 bases, the J end by 7 bases, with 13 bases between. Germline V lookup: CDR1 MRHNA, CDR2 SNTAGT.

The genes are TRBV9 and TRBJ2-3, with 7 bases aligning to TRBD1. Germline V gene data show CDR1 as SGDLS and CDR2 as YYNGEE. J gave up 2 bases and V 4 bases, and 4 bases lay outside the gene matches. The CDR3 has 14 residues. The CDR3 protein is CASSTGQPTDTQYF. In nucleotides, the CDR3 is TGTGCCAGCAGCACGGGACAGCCCACAGATACGCAGTATTTT. The full variable domain, its missing parts supplied by reference TRBV9 and TRBJ2-3, is DSGVTQTPKHLITATGQRVTLRCSPRSGDLSVYWYQQSLDQGLQFLIQYYNGEERAKGNILERFSAQQFPDLHSELNLSSLELGDSALYFCASSTGQPTDTQYFGPGTRLTVL.

The V call is TRBV13, the J call TRBJ2-1; 12 bases map to TRBD2. This CDR3 has 16 residues. The J segment lost 10 bases and the V segment lost 1 base, leaving 8 bases of the junction unmatched. Germline lookup yields CDR1 PRHDT and CDR2 FYEKMQ (reference sequence). The CDR3 nucleotides are TGTGCCAGCAGCTTAGTGACTAGCGGGGGAGTCGACGAGCAGTTCTTC. Its protein product is CASSLVTSGGVDEQFF.

The chain is built from TRBV27 and TRBJ1-3, with D perhaps TRBD1 (5 bases). This CDR3 contains 14 residues. V lost 8 bases and J 3 bases, leaving 14 bases between the germline ends. CDR1 MNHEY and CDR2 SMNVEV come from the germline V gene (reference sequence). CDR3 nucleotides: TGTGCCAGCGGTCCGGGGGGGAATGGAAACACCATATATTTT. The encoded protein is CASGPGGNGNTIYF.

The chain combines TRBV7-2 with TRBJ2-1; 7 bases match TRBD2. The V and J ends lost 7 bases and 2 bases, in that order; junction bases with no gene match: 5. The CDR3 consists of 14 residues. CDR1 and CDR2 (germline): SGHTA, FQGNSA. The CDR3 is CASKPGGAYNEQFF. In nucleotides, the CDR3 is TGTGCCAGCAAACCGGGGGGTGCCTACAATGAGCAGTTCTTC.

The genes are TRBV18 and TRBJ1-1, with D possibly TRBD1 on 6 matching bases. The CDR3 has 13 residues. Germline CDR1 KGHSH, CDR2 LQKENI. V was pared by 5 bases and J by 1 base, with 8 bases between. The CDR3 nucleotides read TGTGCCAGCTCAGAGGACAGGAACACTGAAGCTTTCTTT. It specifies CASSEDRNTEAFF.

The chain carries TRBV4-1 and TRBJ1-2, with TRBD1 as a possible D gene (5 bases). The CDR3 runs to 14 residues. With 3 bases removed from V and 7 bases from J, the gap between germline ends came to 15 bases. Germline loops: CDR1 MGHRA, CDR2 YSYEKL. CDR3 in amino acids: CASSQGTRGGGYTF. CDR3 nucleotide sequence: TGCGCCAGCAGCCAGGGGACGCGGGGCGGTGGCTACACCTTC.

The genes are TRBV7-6 and TRBJ2-2; 8 bases line up with TRBD2. The V segment lost 4 bases and the J segment 5 bases; nucleotides outside the gene matches: 6. CDR1 SGHVS and CDR2 FNYEAQ come from the germline V gene. The CDR3 is 15 residues long. The chain's CDR3 is CASSWKGLGTGELFF. CDR3 coding DNA: TGTGCCAGCAGCTGGAAGGGACTAGGGACCGGGGAGCTGTTTTTT.

In its sample, this clone was seen once. The chain couples TRBV7-9 to TRBJ2-5; 12 bases line up with TRBD1. Germline values: CDR1 SEHNR, CDR2 FQNEAQ (reference sequence). Trimming removed 5 bases from V and 5 bases from J; junction bases left unmatched: 6. CDR3 length: 15 amino acids. Written as DNA, the CDR3 is TGTGCCAGCAGCCAGGGACAGGGGGCTGGGGAGACCCAGTACTTC. It codes for CASSQGQGAGETQYF.

This CDR3 is CASASLSGGSNEQFF. In DNA, the CDR3 is TGTGCCAGTGCCTCCCTTAGCGGGGGTTCGAATGAGCAGTTCTTC. V usage is TRBV2 and J usage is TRBJ2-1; 9 nucleotides agree with TRBD2. CDR3 length equals 15 residues. The ends lost 9 bases at V and 7 bases at J; junction bases unmatched: 13. Germline lookup yields CDR1 SNHLY and CDR2 FYNNEI. The variable domain in full, completed from reference TRBV2 and TRBJ2-1, reads EPEVTQTPSHQVTQMGQEVILRCVPISNHLYFYWYRQILGQKVEFLVSFYNNEISEKSEIFDDQFSVERPDGSNFTLKIRSTKLEDSAMYFCASASLSGGSNEQFFGPGTRLTVL.

The J gene is TRBJ1-1, the V gene TRBV25-1; D not certain. This CDR3 region has 13 residues. V was shortened by 2 bases and J by 7 bases, with 11 bases between the two germline ends. Germline V gives CDR1 MGHDK, CDR2 SYGVNS. In DNA form, the CDR3 reads TGTGCCAGCAGTGAACCAGTCCGGGATGAAGCTTTCTTT. It translates to CASSEPVRDEAFF.

The chain has TRBV12-3 or TRBV12-4 and TRBJ1-1; D unclear. With 5 bases removed from V and 11 bases from J, the gap between germline ends came to 18 bases. The CDR3 loop spans 13 amino acids. CDR3 sequence: CASSQGRTEDAFF. The CDR3 DNA is TGTGCCAGCAGTCAAGGACGGACTGAGGACGCTTTCTTT.

The V call is TRBV3-1 (or the pseudogene TRBV3-2), the J call TRBJ1-1; D is undetermined. V gave up 2 bases and J gave up 4 bases, with 8 bases separating them. CDR3 length: 13 residues. The germline V gene encodes CDR1 LGHDT and CDR2 YNNKEL (reference sequence). The CDR3 protein is CASSQNTGTEAFF. The CDR3, as DNA: TGTGCCAGCAGCCAAAATACTGGCACTGAAGCTTTCTTT.

The chain links TRBV6-5 to TRBJ1-2; TRBD1 aligns across 9 bases. The CDR3 consists of 14 residues. The V segment lost 4 bases and the J segment 7 bases; nucleotides outside the gene matches: 7. CDR1 is MNHEY, CDR2 SVGAGI, per germline. The CDR3 nucleotides read TGTGCCAGCAGTTCACAGGGGGCGTCGGGTGGCTACACCTTC. Protein sequence: CASSSQGASGGYTF.

V usage is TRBV6-1 and J usage is TRBJ1-4, with TRBD1 as a possible D gene (5 bases). Germline V gene lookup returns CDR1 MNHNS and CDR2 SASEGT. The CDR3 runs to 15 residues. The V end was cut by 2 bases, the J end by 8 bases, with 15 bases between. The CDR3 sequence: CASSESGRAREKLFF. DNA of the CDR3: TGTGCCAGCAGTGAATCCGGCAGGGCAAGGGAAAAACTGTTTTTT.

The J gene is TRBJ2-1, the V gene TRBV15, with 10 bases aligning to TRBD2. Germline V gene data show CDR1 as LNHNV and CDR2 as YYDKDF (reference sequence). With V trimmed by 5 bases and J by 13 bases, 8 bases remained unmatched. This CDR3 region has 13 residues. Here the CDR3 reads CATSGASGGGQFF. CDR3 coding DNA: TGTGCCACCAGCGGGGCTAGCGGGGGTGGTCAGTTCTTC.

This chain uses TRBV7-6 with TRBJ1-3; TRBD1 matches at 8 bases. Per the germline V gene, CDR1 is SGHVS and CDR2 is FNYEAQ. Losses at the gene ends were 5 bases for V and 13 bases for J; bases not matched to a gene: 19. The CDR3 length is 16 residues. CDR3 DNA: TGTGCCAGCAGCACCCAACCCGGGACAGGTCGTTTCGGGATATATTTT. This translates into CASSTQPGTGRFGIYF.

This clone showed up just once. The V gene is TRBV3-1 (or the pseudogene TRBV3-2), the J gene TRBJ2-4, with TRBD1 as a possible D gene (5 bases). Per germline, CDR1 LGHDT and CDR2 YNNKEL (reference sequence). Trimming took off 3 bases at V and 3 bases at J, with 15 bases between the two ends. The CDR3 has 16 residues. CDR3 residues: CASSHTEWGSKNIQYF. CDR3 coding DNA: TGTGCCAGCAGCCACACCGAATGGGGCAGCAAAAACATTCAGTACTTC.

The gene calls are TRBV7-4 and TRBJ2-3, with D perhaps matching TRBD2 (6 bases). The CDR3 covers 17 residues. The ends were cut back, 5 bases at V and 2 bases at J, with 20 bases in the middle. CDR1 SGHVT and CDR2 SQSDAQ come from the germline V gene. The CDR3 nucleotides are TGTGCCAGCAGCGCCCACGTACTAGCTACTCCCACAGATACGCAGTATTTT. Its translation: CASSAHVLATPTDTQYF.

The chain is built from TRBV3-1 (or the pseudogene TRBV3-2) and TRBJ2-3; no firm D call. Germline CDR1 reads LGHDT; CDR2 reads YNNKEL (reference sequence). The CDR3 runs 14 residues. The V end was cut by 1 base, the J end by 9 bases, with 14 bases between. CDR3 DNA sequence: TGTGCCAGCAGCCAAGTGCCAGGCACAAGGACGCAGTATTTT. Amino acid sequence: CASSQVPGTRTQYF.